Listed here are 14 T cell receptor beta chains from one sample, sequenced in a study of shared clonotypes between healthy human individuals. Assay used: immunoSEQ multiplex PCR; TCRdb lists only in-frame clones, some missing. The data show over a million clones, roughly 96% seen once. Specimen: naive CD4+ T cells sorted from blood. Subset of the sample: CD45RA+ positively selected. Source of these receptors: a man under 40 in good health.

The genes are TRBV5-1 and TRBJ2-1, with D unresolved. The CDR3 is 14 amino acids. The V end lost 7 bases, the J end lost 0 bases, and 11 bases lay between the germline ends. The V gene's germline CDR1 is SGHRS and CDR2 YFSETQ. CDR3 residues: CASRTGDSYNEQFF. The CDR3 DNA reads TGCGCCAGCCGAACTGGCGACTCCTACAATGAGCAGTTCTTC.

The rearrangement links TRBV6-1 to TRBJ2-1; no clear D. The CDR3 covers 15 residues. Germline V gives CDR1 MNHNS, CDR2 SASEGT. V gave up 6 bases and J gave up 0 bases, with 12 bases separating them. Here the CDR3 reads CASRIAPNSYNEQFF. In DNA, the CDR3 is TGTGCCAGCAGAATAGCACCCAACTCCTACAATGAGCAGTTCTTC.

The chain combines TRBV29-1 with TRBJ2-7; D is unresolved. Germline V gene sequence: CDR1 SQVTM, CDR2 ANQGSEA. V lost 4 bases and J 0 bases, leaving 19 bases between the germline ends. The CDR3 loop spans 16 amino acids. The CDR3 reads CSVVLSMSPTSYEQYF. DNA of the CDR3: TGCAGCGTTGTCCTTTCGATGTCCCCGACCTCCTACGAGCAGTACTTC.

The rearrangement uses TRBV7-6 and TRBJ2-7; no definite D call. CDR3 size: 13 residues. The germline V gene encodes CDR1 SGHVS and CDR2 FNYEAQ. Trimming took 6 bases from V and 2 from J, leaving 11 bases between them. CDR3 DNA: TGTGCCAGCAGTGAAACACACGCCTACGAGCAGTACTTC. It yields the protein CASSETHAYEQYF.

The chain carries TRBV10-2 and TRBJ2-7; maybe TRBD2 (6 bases). Germline assignment: CDR1 WSHSY and CDR2 SAAADI. The CDR3 consists of 12 residues. Trimming stripped 6 bases from V and 7 bases from J, with 13 bases between. The CDR3 loop reads CASRAVGGEQYF. The CDR3 DNA reads TGCGCCAGCAGGGCGGTCGGGGGTGAGCAGTACTTC.

With regard to this clone: The same CDR3 can be traced to other DNA sequences in this sample. The chain carries TRBV2 and TRBJ2-7; D unclear. The CDR3 is made up of 12 amino acids. V was pared by 6 bases and J by 0 bases, with 6 bases between. CDR1 and CDR2 (germline): SNHLY, FYNNEI. The CDR3 DNA is TGTGCCAGCAGGGACCGCTCCTACGAGCAGTACTTC. Protein product: CASRDRSYEQYF.

The CDR3 DNA sequence: TGTGCCAGCAGTTTAACCGACAGGCCTACCTATGGCTACACCTTC. Translated: CASSLTDRPTYGYTF. The chain recombines TRBV27 with TRBJ1-2; possible D gene TRBD1, 6 bases. The V end lost 2 bases, the J end lost 4 bases, and 14 bases lay between the germline ends. From germline, CDR1 is MNHEY and CDR2 SMNVEV (reference sequence). The CDR3 is made up of 15 amino acids.

The chain recombines TRBV28 with TRBJ2-3; 9 bases match TRBD2. J lost 2 bases, V lost 2 bases, and 5 bases had no gene match. The CDR3 totals 16 residues. Germline V gene data show CDR1 as MDHEN and CDR2 as SYDVKM. This CDR3 reads CASSLGLAGNTDTQYF. Written as DNA, the CDR3 is TGTGCCAGCAGTTTAGGGCTAGCGGGGAACACAGATACGCAGTATTTT.

The gene calls are TRBV7-9 and TRBJ2-3; the match to TRBD2 covers 8 bases. Germline CDR1 is SEHNR and CDR2 is FQNEAQ (reference sequence). This CDR3 has 16 residues. After removal of 5 bases from V and 4 bases from J, the junction contained 11 bases not matched to a gene. DNA for the CDR3: TGTGCCAGCAGCCTAACTAGTCGGGGGGGTCCAGATACGCAGTATTTT. Its translation: CASSLTSRGGPDTQYF.

The chain has TRBV30 and TRBJ2-7; the D gene is possibly TRBD2 (7 bases). The CDR3 covers 13 residues. The germline V gene has CDR1 GTSNPN and CDR2 SVGIG (reference sequence). V gave up 2 bases and J gave up 5 bases, with 13 bases separating them. The CDR3: CAWSNPGGHEQYF. CDR3 nucleotide sequence: TGTGCCTGGAGTAACCCCGGGGGGCACGAGCAGTACTTC. The whole variable domain, remainder taken from reference TRBV30 and TRBJ2-7, is SQTIHQWPATLVQPVGSPLSLECTVEGTSNPNLYWYRQAAGRGLQLLFYSVGIGQISSEVPQNLSASRPQDRQFILSSKKLLLSDSGFYLCAWSNPGGHEQYFGPGTRLTVT.

J is TRBJ2-2 and V is TRBV9; TRBD2 matches at 7 bases. This CDR3 has 15 residues. CDR1 is SGDLS, CDR2 YYNGEE, per germline. J gave up 3 bases and V 0 bases, and 2 bases lay outside the gene matches. As DNA, the CDR3 is TGTGCCAGCAGCGTAGGCGGGAGAGACACCGGGGAGCTGTTTTTT. It yields the protein CASSVGGRDTGELFF. Full variable domain (rest looked up from reference TRBV9 and TRBJ2-2): DSGVTQTPKHLITATGQRVTLRCSPRSGDLSVYWYQQSLDQGLQFLIQYYNGEERAKGNILERFSAQQFPDLHSELNLSSLELGDSALYFCASSVGGRDTGELFFGEGSRLTVL.

This chain links TRBV11-2 with TRBJ1-1; 10 bases line up with TRBD1. The CDR3 sequence is 14 residues long. Trimming at V came to 5 bases and at J to 6 bases, leaving 6 bases not matched to a gene. Germline assignment: CDR1 SGHAT and CDR2 FQNNGV. In DNA form, the CDR3 reads TGTGCCAGCAGCCTACTGACAGGGGGCCCTGAAGCTTTCTTT. This codes for CASSLLTGGPEAFF.

V is TRBV5-4 and J is TRBJ2-7, with a possible D match to TRBD1 (6 bases). Looked up from germline, CDR1 is SGHNT and CDR2 is YYREEE (reference sequence). V lost 3 bases and J 6 bases, leaving 19 bases between the germline ends. The CDR3 is 15 amino acids. In DNA, the CDR3 is TGTGCCAGCAGCTCACCGGGACAAATGGTAGGCGAGCAGTACTTC. Its protein product is CASSSPGQMVGEQYF.

V is TRBV7-8 and J is TRBJ1-1, with 8 bases matching TRBD1. Losses at the gene ends were 5 bases for V and 4 bases for J; bases not matched to a gene: 9. This CDR3 is built from 15 residues. From germline, CDR1 is SGHVS and CDR2 FQNEAQ. CDR3 DNA: TGTGCCAGCAGCCCGAGGACAGGGCGGGGCACTGAAGCTTTCTTT. This sequence encodes CASSPRTGRGTEAFF.